A single sample gave rise to the 18 T cell receptor beta chains below, sequenced in a study of blood T cell repertoires in COVID-19. The method was immunoSEQ multiplex PCR; TCRdb's version includes in-frame clones alone and lacks a portion of them. The repertoire has hundreds of thousands of clones, about 90% of them found once; the top ten carry roughly 1.2%. Sequenced material: PBMCs or T cells enriched from blood (not recorded which). These receptors all come from a man aged 30 to 45 who had recovered from COVID-19.

In its sample, this clone was seen once. The chain uses TRBV5-4 and TRBJ1-2, with 7 bases matching TRBD1. With 3 bases clipped from V and 4 bases from J, the junction kept 12 bases outside the gene matches. This CDR3 is built from 16 residues. CDR1 and CDR2 from the germline V gene are SGHNT and YYREEE (reference sequence). CDR3 loop: CASSWRGGRDVYGYTF. CDR3 bases: TGTGCCAGCAGCTGGAGAGGGGGCCGAGATGTCTATGGCTACACCTTC.

The chain joins TRBV3-1 (or the pseudogene TRBV3-2) to TRBJ1-4, with no clear D. The germline V gene encodes CDR1 LGHDT and CDR2 YNNKEL (reference sequence). The CDR3 contains 13 residues. Trimming stripped 3 bases from V and 2 bases from J, with 4 bases between. CDR3 bases: TGTGCCAGCAGCCAGGGCACTAATGAAAAACTGTTTTTT. It yields the protein CASSQGTNEKLFF.

The chain recombines TRBV7-2 with TRBJ2-2, with a weak D call TRBD2 (5 bases). V was clipped by 5 bases and J by 0 bases, with 10 bases between them. Looked up from germline, CDR1 is SGHTA and CDR2 is FQGNSA. This CDR3 comprises 15 residues. The CDR3 here is CASSLLGANTGELFF. In nucleotides, the CDR3 is TGTGCCAGCAGCCTACTAGGCGCGAACACCGGGGAGCTGTTTTTT.

The chain joins TRBV28 to TRBJ1-6; weak D call: TRBD1 (5 bases). The CDR3 has 17 residues. V shed 5 bases and J shed 0 bases, with 14 bases lying between them. CDR1 and CDR2 (germline): MDHEN, SYDVKM. The CDR3 bases are TGTGCCAGCAGTCCGCCGGCAGGGTTCTCCTATAATTCACCCCTCCACTTT. It specifies CASSPPAGFSYNSPLHF.

About this clone: The same CDR3 also results from other DNA sequences found in this sample. The J gene is TRBJ2-7, the V gene TRBV4-1; the match to TRBD2 covers 14 bases. Germline-derived CDR1 and CDR2 are MGHRA and YSYEKL. This CDR3 region has 16 residues. Trimming removed 0 bases from V and 3 bases from J; junction bases left unmatched: 1. CDR3: CASSQEGTSGSYEQYF. The DNA of the CDR3 is TGCGCCAGCAGCCAAGAAGGGACTAGCGGGAGCTACGAGCAGTACTTC.

The chain combines TRBV9 with TRBJ1-2, with 10 positions matching TRBD1. CDR1 and CDR2 from the germline V gene are SGDLS and YYNGEE. The CDR3 length is 14 residues. V lost 4 bases, J lost 4 bases, and 4 bases stayed unmatched. The CDR3 DNA is TGTGCCAGCAGCCAACGGGACAGGGGCTATGGCTACACCTTC. This translates into CASSQRDRGYGYTF.

J is TRBJ2-7 and V is TRBV29-1; no clear D gene. CDR3 length: 12 amino acids. Trimming cost V 4 bases and J 1 base, with 8 bases left between them. Germline V CDR1 and CDR2: SQVTM, ANQGSEA. The CDR3 protein is CSVVSGSYEQYF. The CDR3 nucleotides read TGCAGCGTTGTATCCGGTTCCTACGAGCAGTACTTC.

This chain joins TRBV29-1 and TRBJ1-1; 10 nucleotides match TRBD1. The CDR3 is 14 amino acids. CDR1 and CDR2 (germline): SQVTM, ANQGSEA. V was clipped by 3 bases and J by 5 bases; unmatched bases: 6. The chain's CDR3 is CSVDIGTGDTEAFF. CDR3 nucleotides: TGCAGCGTTGATATCGGGACAGGGGATACTGAAGCTTTCTTT.

V and J are TRBV9 and TRBJ2-7, with 12 bases that match TRBD1. This CDR3 is built from 15 residues. V lost 4 bases, J lost 4 bases, and 6 bases stayed unmatched. The germline CDR1 and CDR2 sequences are SGDLS and YYNGEE. CDR3 sequence (DNA): TGTGCCAGCAGCCTCCGGGACAGGGGGCCATACGAGCAGTACTTC. It translates to CASSLRDRGPYEQYF.

The J gene is TRBJ1-2, the V gene TRBV28; D might be TRBD1 (5 bases). The CDR3 length is 14 residues. V lost 2 bases and J 7 bases, leaving 14 bases between the germline ends. Germline V CDR1 and CDR2: MDHEN, SYDVKM. The CDR3 loop reads CASSLPGGFGGYTF. The DNA of the CDR3 is TGTGCCAGCAGTTTACCGGGGGGATTCGGTGGCTACACCTTC.

This chain joins TRBV5-4 and TRBJ1-6; weak D call: TRBD1 (5 bases). The CDR3 runs 13 residues. Germline V gene lookup returns CDR1 SGHNT and CDR2 YYREEE (reference sequence). V was cut by 6 bases and J by 17 bases, with 21 bases left in between. The CDR3 DNA follows: TGTGCCAGCAAAGGCCCGGGGGACCATGGCTTCCACTTT. It codes for CASKGPGDHGFHF.

The chain couples TRBV9 to TRBJ2-5; D gene unclear. Deletions cut 3 bases from V and 7 bases from J, with 13 bases between. There are 13 residues in the CDR3. Germline CDR1 SGDLS, CDR2 YYNGEE. The CDR3 sequence: CASSEDSGGTQYF. The CDR3 nucleotides read TGTGCCAGCAGCGAAGATTCAGGTGGGACCCAGTACTTC.

This rearrangement joins TRBV5-1 to TRBJ1-1, with TRBD1 matching 7 bases. This CDR3 is 14 amino acids long. With 4 bases clipped from V and 0 bases from J, the junction kept 3 bases outside the gene matches. Germline V gives CDR1 SGHRS, CDR2 YFSETQ. Written as DNA, the CDR3 is TGCGCCAGCAGCGTACAGGGGATGAACACTGAAGCTTTCTTT. It is translated as CASSVQGMNTEAFF. Combining the CDR3 with reference TRBV5-1 and TRBJ1-1 gives the whole variable domain KAGVTQTPRYLIKTRGQQVTLSCSPISGHRSVSWYQQTPGQGLQFLFEYFSETQRNKGNFPGRFSGRQFSNSRSEMNVSTLELGDSALYLCASSVQGMNTEAFFGQGTRLTVV.

The CDR3: CASSAGTSGYNEQFF. The CDR3, as DNA: TGTGCCAGCAGCGCCGGGACTAGCGGGTACAATGAGCAGTTCTTC. V is TRBV7-8 and J is TRBJ2-1, with 12 bases matching TRBD2. Germline assignment: CDR1 SGHVS and CDR2 FQNEAQ. The trim removed 5 bases at V and 4 bases at J, leaving 3 bases unmatched. The CDR3 has 15 residues.

This chain uses TRBV7-2 with TRBJ2-7; possible D gene TRBD1, 6 bases. Looked up from germline, CDR1 is SGHTA and CDR2 is FQGNSA. V lost 1 base and J 2 bases, leaving 12 bases between the germline ends. The CDR3 length is 15 residues. CDR3 DNA sequence: TGTGCCAGCAGCTTAGTTGGCAGGGACACCTACGAGCAGTACTTC. As protein: CASSLVGRDTYEQYF.

Only one count was recorded for this clone. This chain connects TRBV7-2 to TRBJ2-5, with D unclear. Trimming removed 8 bases from V and 0 bases from J, with 13 bases in between. CDR1 SGHTA and CDR2 FQGNSA come from the germline V gene. This CDR3 is built from 14 residues. The CDR3 sequence is CASRSRSYQETQYF. In nucleotides, the CDR3 is TGTGCCAGCCGGAGTCGTTCTTACCAAGAGACCCAGTACTTC.

The CDR3 is CASSLAPGLPNTEAFF. The CDR3 DNA is TGTGCCAGCAGCTTAGCACCGGGACTACCGAACACTGAAGCTTTCTTT. The genes are TRBV5-6 and TRBJ1-1; D is perhaps TRBD1 (5 bases). The CDR3 consists of 16 residues. The germline V gene has CDR1 SGHDT and CDR2 YYEEEE. V lost 2 bases and J lost 1, with 15 bases in between.

The chain is built from TRBV2 and TRBJ2-7, with D possibly being TRBD1 (5 bases). This CDR3 has 14 residues. Per germline, CDR1 SNHLY and CDR2 FYNNEI. Trimming shortened V by 4 bases and J by 6 bases, and 16 bases separated the two germline ends. Here the CDR3 DNA reads TGTGCCAGCAGTGTACTGGAAGGGGTCTCCGAGCAGTACTTC. This sequence encodes CASSVLEGVSEQYF.